The 12 T cell receptor beta chains below all came from one sample that was sequenced in a study of blood T cell repertoires in COVID-19. Repertoires were generated with immunoSEQ multiplex PCR, while TCRdb's copy carries only in-frame clones and drops some. Among approximately 210,000 clones listed, roughly four fifths were seen once. The source material was peripheral blood. The origin of the receptors is a woman aged 35 to 49 with acute or convalescent COVID-19.

This rearrangement joins TRBV28 to TRBJ2-6, with 8 nucleotides matching TRBD2. Germline V gene data show CDR1 as MDHEN and CDR2 as SYDVKM. Germline trimming cut 7 bases from V and 0 bases from J; bases unmatched to any gene: 14. The CDR3 consists of 19 residues. This chain's CDR3 is CASTATGLAGLSGANVLTF. The CDR3 DNA follows: TGTGCCAGCACCGCAACGGGCCTAGCGGGCCTCTCTGGGGCCAACGTCCTGACTTTC.

This chain joins TRBV11-3 and TRBJ1-1; D might be TRBD1 (5 bases). Looked up from germline, CDR1 is SGHNT and CDR2 is YENEEA. This CDR3 contains 14 residues. Trimming removed 5 bases at V and 1 base at J, with 11 bases between. In nucleotides, the CDR3 is TGTGCCAGCAGCCGGGGGGGAGCGAACACTGAAGCTTTCTTT. This gives the protein CASSRGGANTEAFF.

The chain couples TRBV12-3 or TRBV12-4 to TRBJ1-1; D unresolved. Trimming stripped 3 bases from V and 3 bases from J, with 5 bases between. This CDR3 is 12 amino acids long. The CDR3 DNA follows: TGTGCCAGCAGTTTTGCGTACACTGAAGCTTTCTTT. Protein product: CASSFAYTEAFF.

V and J are TRBV24-1 and TRBJ2-1; the match to TRBD1 covers 11 bases. V lost 4 bases to trimming and J lost 1 base; unmatched junction nucleotides: 8. There are 18 residues in the CDR3. In germline, CDR1 is KGHDR, CDR2 SFDVKD. The chain's CDR3 is CATSERTGGFLSYNEQFF. The CDR3 DNA sequence: TGTGCCACCAGTGAACGGACAGGGGGCTTCCTTTCCTACAATGAGCAGTTCTTC.

Remarks on this clone: Relative to the germline gene, one junction end is altered; a read error may explain this. The chain carries TRBV27 and TRBJ2-7; 10 bases are shared with TRBD1. The CDR3 totals 15 residues. Germline V gives CDR1 MNHEY, CDR2 SMNVEV (reference sequence). The CDR3, as DNA: TGTGCCAGCAATTTAAGTGGGGACAGGGGCTACGAGCAGTACTTC. This translates into CASNLSGDRGYEQYF.

The chain joins TRBV7-2 to TRBJ2-4, with TRBD2 matching over 11 bases. Germline CDR1 and CDR2: SGHTA and FQGNSA. The CDR3 covers 16 residues. Trimming took 4 bases from V and 0 from J; bases not matched to a gene: 2. The CDR3 DNA sequence: TGTGCCAGCAGCTCGGGACTAGCGGTAGCCAAAAACATTCAGTACTTC. Translation gives CASSSGLAVAKNIQYF.

The V call is TRBV10-3, the J call TRBJ2-2; a possible D gene is TRBD1 (6 bases). V shed 0 bases and J shed 3 bases, with 11 bases lying between them. The CDR3 runs to 16 residues. Germline CDR1 ENHRY, CDR2 SYGVKD. CDR3 nucleotide sequence: TGTGCCATCAGTGAGTCGCGCAGGGGACACACCGGGGAGCTGTTTTTT. It specifies CAISESRRGHTGELFF.

This chain connects TRBV24-1 to TRBJ2-2, with 7 bases aligning to TRBD2. Germline V lookup: CDR1 KGHDR, CDR2 SFDVKD. This CDR3 is 14 amino acids long. The ends lost 8 bases at V and 2 bases at J; junction bases unmatched: 4. The CDR3 region is CATNTSVNTGELFF. CDR3 nucleotides: TGTGCCACCAACACTAGCGTTAACACCGGGGAGCTGTTTTTT.

V is TRBV5-1 and J is TRBJ2-1; 13 bases are a match to TRBD2. CDR3 length: 19 residues. Germline values: CDR1 SGHRS, CDR2 YFSETQ. The junction had 10 bases not matched to a gene; V was cut back by 4 bases and J by 0 bases. The CDR3 DNA reads TGCGCCAGCAGCGCCTCCGGGACTAGCGGGACGAGCTCCTACAATGAGCAGTTCTTC. The encoded protein is CASSASGTSGTSSYNEQFF.

The rearrangement uses TRBV7-9 and TRBJ2-3; 13 nucleotides agree with TRBD2. Germline V gene sequence: CDR1 SEHNR, CDR2 FQNEAQ (reference sequence). J gave up 10 bases and V 3 bases, and 10 bases lay outside the gene matches. This CDR3 region has 16 residues. CDR3 amino acids: CASSLGTSGKFQSQYF. The CDR3 DNA is TGTGCCAGCAGCTTGGGGACTAGCGGGAAATTTCAATCGCAGTATTTT.

This clone appeared a single time. CDR3 nucleotides: TGTGCCAGCACACCCCCGGGACAGGGAAGATCGTATGGCTACACCTTC. It translates to CASTPPGQGRSYGYTF. V and J are TRBV19 and TRBJ1-2, with 9 bases identical to TRBD1. J gave up 5 bases and V 9 bases, and 16 bases lay outside the gene matches. The CDR3 has 16 residues. Germline CDR1 and CDR2: LNHDA and SQIVND (reference sequence).

The V call is TRBV2, the J call TRBJ2-4; tentatively, D is TRBD2 (7 bases). The CDR3 has 15 amino acids. Germline V lookup: CDR1 SNHLY, CDR2 FYNNEI. V shed 3 bases and J shed 3 bases, with 12 bases lying between them. The CDR3 DNA reads TGTGCCAGCAGTGAGGGGGGGCTGGGCAAAAACATTCAGTACTTC. As protein: CASSEGGLGKNIQYF.